Presented here are 29 T cell receptor beta chains from one specimen sequenced in a study of cytomegalovirus exposure and HLA in healthy donors. PCR amplification relied on 60 Vbeta primers (plus 13 Jbeta primers). Libraries were prepared by immunoSEQ multiplex PCR; TCRdb keeps only in-frame clonotypes and omits some of them. The repertoire consists of about 94,000 clones, with about 62% occurring once and the leading ten covering about 3.9%. Sequencing was done on a sample of PBMCs. Every receptor here comes from a man between 25 and 39 years old in good health and CMV-seronegative.

The V call is TRBV19, the J call TRBJ2-7, with TRBD2 identical over 9 bases. J lost 7 bases, V lost 3 bases, and 13 bases had no gene match. The CDR3 totals 16 residues. CDR1 is LNHDA, CDR2 SQIVND, per germline (reference sequence). CDR3 in amino acids: CASSIAPIAGAGEQYF. CDR3 DNA: TGTGCCAGTAGTATTGCTCCAATAGCGGGAGCGGGGGAGCAGTACTTC.

The V gene is TRBV6-5, the J gene TRBJ1-4; TRBD1 matches at 7 bases. Trimming at V came to 4 bases and at J to 8 bases, leaving 10 bases not matched to a gene. Germline values: CDR1 MNHEY, CDR2 SVGAGI. The CDR3 is 15 residues long. In DNA, the CDR3 is TGTGCCAGCAGTTCGACAGGGCAAGGAATCGAAAAACTGTTTTTT. Translating it yields CASSSTGQGIEKLFF.

The chain employs TRBV7-3 and TRBJ1-3; D perhaps matches TRBD1 (6 bases). Germline V gives CDR1 SGHTA, CDR2 FQGTGA. This CDR3 is 15 amino acids long. V was cut by 5 bases and J by 1 base, with 12 bases left in between. CDR3 region: CASSPLQGSGNTIYF. CDR3 nucleotides: TGTGCCAGCAGCCCACTACAGGGATCTGGAAACACCATATATTTT.

The V and J genes are TRBV15 and TRBJ2-7; D uncertain. Trimming left V 5 bases short and J 0 bases short, with 8 bases between. In germline, CDR1 is LNHNV, CDR2 YYDKDF (reference sequence). The CDR3 runs 13 residues. The CDR3 region has the DNA TGTGCCACCAGCCGCGGCAGCTCCTACGAGCAGTACTTC. It specifies CATSRGSSYEQYF.

This chain uses TRBV5-6 with TRBJ2-7, with D perhaps TRBD2 (5 bases). The germline gives CDR1 SGHDT, CDR2 YYEEEE. The CDR3 spans 15 residues. V dropped 0 bases and J dropped 0 bases, with 10 bases sitting between them. CDR3 protein: CASSLERRISYEQYF. The CDR3 nucleotides are TGTGCCAGCAGCTTGGAGCGGCGCATCTCCTACGAGCAGTACTTC.

CDR3 bases: TGCGCCAGCAGTGATCGCCAGGGGACGGGTGGCTACACCTTC. Amino acid sequence: CASSDRQGTGGYTF. This sequence joins TRBV10-2 and TRBJ1-2; a possible D gene is TRBD1 (6 bases). The CDR3 runs 14 residues. Germline V gives CDR1 WSHSY, CDR2 SAAADI. V was trimmed by 3 bases and J by 7 bases, leaving 15 bases between them.

The J gene is TRBJ1-2, the V gene TRBV4-1; no clear D gene. Trimming took off 4 bases at V and 1 base at J, with 13 bases between the two ends. Germline V CDR1 and CDR2: MGHRA, YSYEKL. This CDR3 has 15 amino acids. CDR3: CASSPQRRYNYGYTF. As DNA, the CDR3 is TGCGCCAGCAGCCCCCAGAGGAGATATAACTATGGCTACACCTTC.

This clone was recorded once. V is TRBV20-1 and J is TRBJ2-5, with D hard to call. With 0 bases removed from V and 5 bases from J, the gap between germline ends came to 4 bases. CDR1 and CDR2 from the germline V gene are DFQATT and SNEGSKA (reference sequence). The CDR3 spans 11 residues. The CDR3 reads CSARDRETQYF. The CDR3 nucleotides read TGCAGTGCTAGAGATCGGGAGACCCAGTACTTC.

J is TRBJ2-1 and V is TRBV29-1, with 7 bases lining up with TRBD2. Losses at the gene ends were 6 bases for V and 3 bases for J; bases not matched to a gene: 11. Germline V gene sequence: CDR1 SQVTM, CDR2 ANQGSEA. The CDR3 extends over 15 amino acids. CDR3 loop: CSVQGGGRYYNEQFF. The CDR3 bases are TGCAGCGTCCAAGGTGGCGGGAGATACTACAATGAGCAGTTCTTC.

This clone was seen a few times. The chain links TRBV27 to TRBJ2-4; possible D gene TRBD2, 5 bases. Germline V gene data show CDR1 as MNHEY and CDR2 as SMNVEV (reference sequence). Trimming removed 8 bases at V and 3 bases at J, with 11 bases between. This CDR3 is 13 amino acids long. CDR3 sequence: CASGGGFKNIQYF. CDR3 DNA sequence: TGTGCCAGCGGTGGCGGGTTCAAAAACATTCAGTACTTC.

The chain carries TRBV6-6 and TRBJ2-7, with TRBD1 matching 7 bases. CDR3 size: 13 residues. V shed 10 bases and J 5 bases; nucleotides not matched to a gene: 11. Germline V lookup: CDR1 MNHNY, CDR2 SVGAGI (reference sequence). The CDR3 DNA reads as TGTGCCATCTCCCCCATAGGGGGCGACGAGCAGTACTTC. It codes for CAISPIGGDEQYF.

This clone was detected a few times. The junction differs from germline at one of its ends, possibly a read error. The chain couples TRBV10-3 to TRBJ1-2; no clear D. CDR3 size: 13 residues. Germline loops: CDR1 ENHRY, CDR2 SYGVKD. Here the CDR3 reads CASSDRGPRGYTF. CDR3 nucleotide sequence: TGTGCCAGCAGTGATCGAGGGCCGAGAGGCTACACCTTC.

The rearrangement uses TRBV19 and TRBJ1-1; D uncertain. Germline CDR1 LNHDA, CDR2 SQIVND (reference sequence). This CDR3 comprises 14 residues. V was pared by 7 bases and J by 3 bases, with 15 bases between. CDR3 amino acids: CASIPRGKDTEAFF. CDR3 coding DNA: TGTGCCAGTATCCCTCGAGGAAAGGACACTGAAGCTTTCTTT.

This clone was counted between two and nine times. The CDR3: CASSLSADTQYF. For the CDR3, the DNA is TGTGCCAGCAGCTTGAGTGCAGATACGCAGTATTTT. The rearrangement links TRBV7-8 to TRBJ2-3, with no clear D. CDR3 length: 12 amino acids. V gave up 3 bases and J gave up 4 bases, with 5 bases separating them. The germline CDR1 and CDR2 sequences are SGHVS and FQNEAQ.

The chain combines TRBV7-9 with TRBJ1-3; D is perhaps TRBD1 (5 bases). Looked up from germline, CDR1 is SEHNR and CDR2 is FQNEAQ (reference sequence). V lost 0 bases, J lost 4 bases, and 7 bases lay in between. The CDR3 has 14 amino acids. As DNA, the CDR3 is TGTGCCAGCAGCTTAGCGGACAAGGGAAACACCATATATTTT. Encoded protein: CASSLADKGNTIYF.

This rearrangement joins TRBV5-1 to TRBJ2-2; TRBD2 aligns across 9 bases. The CDR3 is 18 amino acids. Germline CDR1 is SGHRS and CDR2 is YFSETQ. The J segment lost 6 bases and the V segment lost 1 base, leaving 13 bases of the junction unmatched. The CDR3 region is CASSLRLAGGETAGELFF. CDR3 nucleotides: TGCGCCAGCAGCTTGCGTTTGGCGGGAGGGGAAACCGCCGGGGAGCTGTTTTTT.

The chain links TRBV30 to TRBJ2-7; 13 bases align to TRBD2. This CDR3 has 16 amino acids. With 3 bases clipped from V and 2 bases from J, the junction kept 7 bases outside the gene matches. The V gene's germline CDR1 is GTSNPN and CDR2 SVGIG (reference sequence). The CDR3 sequence: CAWRFGTSGEAYEQYF. CDR3 nucleotide sequence: TGTGCCTGGAGGTTTGGGACTAGCGGGGAGGCCTACGAGCAGTACTTC. Together with reference TRBV30 and TRBJ2-7, the CDR3 gives the full variable domain: SQTIHQWPATLVQPVGSPLSLECTVEGTSNPNLYWYRQAAGRGLQLLFYSVGIGQISSEVPQNLSASRPQDRQFILSSKKLLLSDSGFYLCAWRFGTSGEAYEQYFGPGTRLTVT.

CDR3 amino acids: CASSVGSGKVYGYTF. Here the CDR3 DNA reads TGCGCCAGCAGCGTGGGGTCAGGGAAGGTCTATGGCTACACCTTC. V is TRBV5-1 and J is TRBJ1-2; D possibly corresponds to TRBD1 (5 bases). Per the germline V gene, CDR1 is SGHRS and CDR2 is YFSETQ. The CDR3 consists of 15 residues. V lost 4 bases and J 4 bases, leaving 17 bases between the germline ends.

This clone came up a few times. Other DNA sequences from this sample encode an identical CDR3 as well. The chain has TRBV11-2 and TRBJ1-6; a weak D match, TRBD1 (5 bases). This CDR3 region has 17 residues. Per germline, CDR1 SGHAT and CDR2 FQNNGV. The germline V and J ends were trimmed by 2 bases and 7 bases, with 18 bases remaining between them. CDR3 in DNA: TGTGCCAGCAGCTTATATGTCAGGGTCCAGGAAAATTCACCCCTCCACTTT. This encodes CASSLYVRVQENSPLHF.

The chain carries TRBV28 and TRBJ1-5, with D unresolved. The CDR3 runs to 15 residues. The germline CDR1 and CDR2 sequences are MDHEN and SYDVKM. Trimming left V 1 base short and J 0 bases short, with 7 bases between. CDR3 loop: CASSLSVNSNQPQHF. As DNA, the CDR3 is TGTGCCAGCAGTTTATCGGTTAATAGCAATCAGCCCCAGCATTTT.

This clone came up a few times. The chain has TRBV27 and TRBJ2-2; D gene unclear. V lost 5 bases to trimming and J lost 6 bases, with 7 bases between them. This CDR3 spans 12 amino acids. In germline, CDR1 is MNHEY, CDR2 SMNVEV (reference sequence). CDR3 loop: CASSRGSGELFF. In DNA, the CDR3 is TGTGCCAGCAGTAGAGGCTCCGGGGAGCTGTTTTTT.

V is TRBV11-3 and J is TRBJ2-1; D is ambiguous. V was shortened by 4 bases and J by 0 bases, with 10 bases between the two germline ends. The CDR3 is made up of 15 amino acids. The germline V gene has CDR1 SGHNT and CDR2 YENEEA. The CDR3 DNA follows: TGTGCCAGCAGCTATGGGCATACCTCCTACAATGAGCAGTTCTTC. Encoded protein: CASSYGHTSYNEQFF.

The chain has TRBV5-6 and TRBJ1-1; D may be TRBD1 (5 bases). This CDR3 has 12 amino acids. Trimming took off 4 bases at V and 6 bases at J, with 10 bases between the two ends. Germline values: CDR1 SGHDT, CDR2 YYEEEE. CDR3 amino acids: CASSPRGSEAFF. The DNA for the CDR3 is TGTGCCAGCAGCCCTAGGGGATCTGAAGCTTTCTTT.

The CDR3 nucleotides read TGTGCCAGCAGCCAATTTAGCAGGGAGTGGGGGGAAAACATTCAGTACTTC. Its translation is CASSQFSREWGENIQYF. The chain is built from TRBV4-2 and TRBJ2-4, with D possibly being TRBD2 (6 bases). The CDR3 sequence is 17 residues long. V dropped 2 bases and J dropped 5 bases, with 19 bases sitting between them. Germline loops: CDR1 LGHNA, CDR2 YNFKEQ.

A few counts support this clone. V is TRBV6-1 and J is TRBJ2-1; the match to TRBD2 covers 14 bases. The length of the CDR3 is 16 residues. Germline loops: CDR1 MNHNS, CDR2 SASEGT. V trimming: 4 bases; J trimming: 8 bases; junction bases outside the gene matches: 7. Here the CDR3 reads CASSAGLAGGGYEQFF. CDR3 coding DNA: TGTGCCAGCAGTGCCGGACTAGCGGGAGGTGGCTATGAGCAGTTCTTC.

The chain combines TRBV11-1 with TRBJ2-2; 13 bases line up with TRBD2. With 7 bases clipped from V and 4 bases from J, the junction kept 3 bases outside the gene matches. CDR1 is SGHAT and CDR2 is FQDESV in the germline V gene (reference sequence). This CDR3 region has 15 residues. The CDR3 DNA reads as TGTGCCAGCATCCGGACTAGCGGGGGCACCGGGGAGCTGTTTTTT. The encoded protein is CASIRTSGGTGELFF.

This clone has more than one count but fewer than ten. The chain has TRBV2 and TRBJ1-1; D perhaps matches TRBD1 (6 bases). Between the trimmed V and J ends, which lost 8 bases and 4 bases, there was a span of 20 bases. Per the germline V gene, CDR1 is SNHLY and CDR2 is FYNNEI. This CDR3 comprises 15 residues. DNA of the CDR3: TGTGCCAGCCTCATCCTACAGGGATTCGTCACTGAAGCTTTCTTT. Translated: CASLILQGFVTEAFF.

This clone was detected only a few times. The chain uses TRBV5-1 and TRBJ2-3; 7 bases agree with TRBD2. Germline CDR1 reads SGHRS; CDR2 reads YFSETQ. This CDR3 region has 17 residues. V gave up 2 bases and J gave up 2 bases; unmatched junction bases: 11. CDR3 nucleotide sequence: TGCGCCAGCAGCTTTGGGAGGCTAGCGGCGCCCACAGATACGCAGTATTTT. Translating it yields CASSFGRLAAPTDTQYF.

This clone was picked up a small number of times. The chain recombines TRBV18 with TRBJ1-2; maybe TRBD1 (5 bases). Trimming removed 2 bases from V and 2 bases from J, with 6 bases in between. The CDR3 runs 13 residues. CDR1 is KGHSH, CDR2 LQKENI, per germline. This chain's CDR3 is CASSPAGNYGYTF. The CDR3 coding sequence is TGTGCCAGCTCACCAGCAGGGAACTATGGCTACACCTTC.